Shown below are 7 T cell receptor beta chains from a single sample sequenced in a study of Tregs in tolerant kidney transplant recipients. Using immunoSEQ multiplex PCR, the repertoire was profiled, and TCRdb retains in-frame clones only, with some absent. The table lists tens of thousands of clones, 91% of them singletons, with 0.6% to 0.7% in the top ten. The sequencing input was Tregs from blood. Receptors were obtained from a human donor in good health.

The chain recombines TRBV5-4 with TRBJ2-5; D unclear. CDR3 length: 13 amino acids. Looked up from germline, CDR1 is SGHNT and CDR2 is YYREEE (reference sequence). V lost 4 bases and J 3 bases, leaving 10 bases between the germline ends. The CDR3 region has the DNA TGTGCCAGCAGCGCGGTGGATGAAGAGACCCAGTACTTC. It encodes CASSAVDEETQYF.

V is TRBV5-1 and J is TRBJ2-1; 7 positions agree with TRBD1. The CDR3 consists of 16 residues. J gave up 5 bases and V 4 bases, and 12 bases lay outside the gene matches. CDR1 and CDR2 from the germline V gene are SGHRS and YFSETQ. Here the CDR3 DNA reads TGCGCCAGCAGCGTACACCCCGGGACAGAAAACAATGAGCAGTTCTTC. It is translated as CASSVHPGTENNEQFF.

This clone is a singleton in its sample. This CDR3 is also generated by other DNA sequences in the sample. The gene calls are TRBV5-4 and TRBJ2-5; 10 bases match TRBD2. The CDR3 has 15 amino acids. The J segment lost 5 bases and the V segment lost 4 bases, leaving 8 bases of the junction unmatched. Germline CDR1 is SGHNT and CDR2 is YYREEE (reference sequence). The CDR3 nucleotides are TGTGCCAGCAGCCCACAAGCGGGGGGGTCGGAGACCCAGTACTTC. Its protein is CASSPQAGGSETQYF.

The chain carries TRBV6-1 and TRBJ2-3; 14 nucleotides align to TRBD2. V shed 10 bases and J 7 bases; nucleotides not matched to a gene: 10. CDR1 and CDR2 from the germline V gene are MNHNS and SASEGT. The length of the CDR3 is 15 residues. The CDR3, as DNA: TGTGCCACAGTGGGCGGACTAGCGGGAGGTTATACGCAGTATTTT. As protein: CATVGGLAGGYTQYF.

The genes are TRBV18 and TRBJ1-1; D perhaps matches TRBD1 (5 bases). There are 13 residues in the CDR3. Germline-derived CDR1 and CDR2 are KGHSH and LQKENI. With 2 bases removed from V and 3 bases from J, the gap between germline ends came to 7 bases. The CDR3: CASSPMGDTEAFF. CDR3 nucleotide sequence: TGTGCCAGCTCACCAATGGGGGACACTGAAGCTTTCTTT.

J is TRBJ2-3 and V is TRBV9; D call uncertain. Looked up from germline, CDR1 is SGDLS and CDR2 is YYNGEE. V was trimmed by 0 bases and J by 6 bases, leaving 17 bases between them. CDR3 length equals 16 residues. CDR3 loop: CASSVATARGADTQYF. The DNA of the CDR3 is TGTGCCAGCAGCGTAGCTACTGCTCGCGGAGCGGATACGCAGTATTTT. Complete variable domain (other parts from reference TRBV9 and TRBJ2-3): DSGVTQTPKHLITATGQRVTLRCSPRSGDLSVYWYQQSLDQGLQFLIQYYNGEERAKGNILERFSAQQFPDLHSELNLSSLELGDSALYFCASSVATARGADTQYFGPGTRLTVL.

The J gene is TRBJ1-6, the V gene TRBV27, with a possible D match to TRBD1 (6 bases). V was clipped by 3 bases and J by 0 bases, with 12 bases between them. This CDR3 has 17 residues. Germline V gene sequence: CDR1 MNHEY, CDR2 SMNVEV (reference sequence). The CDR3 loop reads CASSFFRGNSYNSPLHF. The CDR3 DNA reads TGTGCCAGCAGTTTCTTCAGGGGCAACTCCTATAATTCACCCCTCCACTTT.